The rows below give T cell receptor beta chains drawn from one sample of a study of monozygotic twins with inflammatory bowel disease. TCRdb reanalyzed the 5' RACE reads and collapses them to one entry per CDR3 protein, without DNA. The sample data list 440,000 or so distinct CDR3 sequences. Specimen: blood. The receptors were sampled from a human donor with ulcerative colitis or Crohn's disease, or a healthy co-twin of an affected twin (not recorded which). Both conserved end residues are part of each CDR3. The order of the fields is J gene, V gene, CDR3 length, CDR3 protein.

>TRBJ2-4|TRBV6-1|16
CASKGTGKLAKNIQYF
>TRBJ1-2|TRBV28|16
CASLGQVQVYASGYTF
>TRBJ2-1|TRBV5-1|13
CASSRRTGSEQFF
>TRBJ2-2|TRBV12-3/TRBV12-4|15
CASSPRTGGLGELFF
>TRBJ1-4|TRBV18|14
CASSPAASNEKLFF
>TRBJ2-2|TRBV4-1|16
CASSQEGLGRTGELFF
>TRBJ1-1|TRBV20-1|16
CSASRPPTGDGTEAFF
>TRBJ2-3|TRBV11-3|16
CASSLTQRGDTDTQYF
>TRBJ2-1|TRBV27|17
CASSFPEAGGSYNEQFF
>TRBJ2-3|TRBV5-4|18
CASSAGLAGGPSTDTQYF
>TRBJ1-5|TRBV5-1|15
CASSSAGDGGQPQHF
>TRBJ2-7|TRBV20-1|11
CSASQAYEQYF
>TRBJ2-7|TRBV18|13
CASSATILYEQYF
>TRBJ2-3|TRBV12-3/TRBV12-4|14
CASSPTAGGDTQYF
>TRBJ2-7|TRBV7-2|15
CASSLYRLAGYEQYF
>TRBJ2-1|TRBV5-1|16
CASSLLAGDTYNEQFF
>TRBJ2-4|TRBV12-3/TRBV12-4|15
CASSLWGRTKNIQYF
>TRBJ2-7|TRBV5-1|14
CASSLPGRVYEQYF
>TRBJ2-2|TRBV21-1|16
CASRKGLAGSTGELFF
>TRBJ2-7|TRBV6-5|13
CASFVARGQEQYF
>TRBJ2-7|TRBV30|15
CAWSVSGRNPYEQYF
>TRBJ1-6|TRBV28|14
CASSLHLAGSPLHF
>TRBJ2-1|TRBV4-3|15
CASSQGELYHNEQFF
>TRBJ1-1|TRBV28|18
CASSPTRFPPFMNTEAFF
>TRBJ1-3|TRBV12-3/TRBV12-4|17
CASRLTDNQPSGNTIYF
>TRBJ1-1|TRBV5-1|15
CASANQGQGYTEAFF
>TRBJ2-5|TRBV20-1|15
CSARGSPGGQETQYF
>TRBJ2-6|TRBV18|15
CASSRQSSGANVLTF
>TRBJ1-1|TRBV5-1|12
CASSVTDTEAFF
>TRBJ1-2|TRBV4-3|15
CASSQDPEVPGGYTF
>TRBJ2-7|TRBV7-2|13
CASSLTAEGEQYF
>TRBJ1-1|TRBV5-4|13
CASSHGGGTEAFF
>TRBJ1-1|TRBV5-1|16
CASSLGPPGMNTEAFF
>TRBJ1-2|TRBV7-2|13
CASSQQTGDGYTF
>TRBJ2-1|TRBV7-2|17
CASSYQGGLAGGDEQFF
>TRBJ2-3|TRBV20-1|12
CSAIQGSDTQYF